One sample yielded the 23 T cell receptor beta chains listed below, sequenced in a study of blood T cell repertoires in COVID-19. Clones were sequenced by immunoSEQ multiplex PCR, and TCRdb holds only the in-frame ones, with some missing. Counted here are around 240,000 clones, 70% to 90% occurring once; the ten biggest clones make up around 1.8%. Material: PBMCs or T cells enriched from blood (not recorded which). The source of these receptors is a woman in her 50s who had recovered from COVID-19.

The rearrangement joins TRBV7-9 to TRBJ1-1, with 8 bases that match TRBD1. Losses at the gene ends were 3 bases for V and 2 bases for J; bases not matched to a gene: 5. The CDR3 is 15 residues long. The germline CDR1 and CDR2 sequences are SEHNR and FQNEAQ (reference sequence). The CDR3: CASSFPTGANTEAFF. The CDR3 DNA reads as TGTGCCAGCAGCTTTCCGACAGGGGCAAACACTGAAGCTTTCTTT.

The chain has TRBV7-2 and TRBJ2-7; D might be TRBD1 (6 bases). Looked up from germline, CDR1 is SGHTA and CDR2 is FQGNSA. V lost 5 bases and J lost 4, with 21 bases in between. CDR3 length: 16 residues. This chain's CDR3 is CASSVRVRGSRYEQYF. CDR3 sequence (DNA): TGTGCCAGCAGCGTCCGAGTGAGGGGGTCTCGTTACGAGCAGTACTTC. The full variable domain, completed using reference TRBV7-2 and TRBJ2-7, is GAGVSQSPSNKVTEKGKDVELRCDPISGHTALYWYRQSLGQGLEFLIYFQGNSAPDKSGLPSDRFSAERTGGSVSTLTIQRTQQEDSAVYLCASSVRVRGSRYEQYFGPGTRLTVT.

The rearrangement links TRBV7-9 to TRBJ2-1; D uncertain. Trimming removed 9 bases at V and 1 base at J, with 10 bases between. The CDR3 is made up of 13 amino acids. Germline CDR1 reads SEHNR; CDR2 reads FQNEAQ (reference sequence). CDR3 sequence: CASTTVSYNEQFF. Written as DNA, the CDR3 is TGTGCCAGTACGACGGTGTCCTACAATGAGCAGTTCTTC.

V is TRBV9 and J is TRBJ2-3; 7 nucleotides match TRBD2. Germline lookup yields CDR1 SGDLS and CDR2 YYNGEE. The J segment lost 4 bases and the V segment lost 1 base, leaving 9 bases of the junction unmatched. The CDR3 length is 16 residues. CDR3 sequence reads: CASSVTGGPGADTQYF. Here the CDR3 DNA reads TGTGCCAGCAGCGTAACGGGAGGCCCAGGCGCAGATACGCAGTATTTT.

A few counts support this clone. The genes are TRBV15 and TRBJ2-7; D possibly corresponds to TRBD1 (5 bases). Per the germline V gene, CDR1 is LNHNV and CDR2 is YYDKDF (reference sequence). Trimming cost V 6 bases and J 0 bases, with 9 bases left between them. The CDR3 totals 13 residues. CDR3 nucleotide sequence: TGTGCCACCAGGAAAGACAGCTCCTACGAGCAGTACTTC. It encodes CATRKDSSYEQYF.

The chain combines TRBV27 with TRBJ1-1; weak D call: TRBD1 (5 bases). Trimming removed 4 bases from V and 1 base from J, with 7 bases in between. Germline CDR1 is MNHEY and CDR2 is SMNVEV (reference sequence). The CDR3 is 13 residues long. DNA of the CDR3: TGTGCCAGCAGTTATGGGGCGAACACTGAAGCTTTCTTT. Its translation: CASSYGANTEAFF.

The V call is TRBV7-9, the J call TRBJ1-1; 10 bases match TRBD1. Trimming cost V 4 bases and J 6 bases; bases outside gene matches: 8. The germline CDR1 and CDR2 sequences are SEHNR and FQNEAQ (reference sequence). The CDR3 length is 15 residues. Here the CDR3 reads CASSSTGGGFAEAFF. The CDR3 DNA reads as TGTGCCAGCAGCTCGACAGGGGGCGGTTTTGCTGAAGCTTTCTTT. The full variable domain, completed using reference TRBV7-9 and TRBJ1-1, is DTGVSQNPRHKITKRGQNVTFRCDPISEHNRLYWYRQTLGQGPEFLTYFQNEAQLEKSRLLSDRFSAERPKGSFSTLEIQRTEQGDSAMYLCASSSTGGGFAEAFFGQGTRLTVV.

The CDR3 reads CASSPEGLAWQYF. The CDR3 DNA is TGTGCCAGCAGCCCCGAGGGACTAGCTTGGCAGTACTTC. The gene calls are TRBV7-9 and TRBJ2-7, with 9 bases matching TRBD2. CDR3 length: 13 residues. With V trimmed by 5 bases and J by 9 bases, 8 bases remained unmatched. CDR1 and CDR2 (germline): SEHNR, FQNEAQ (reference sequence).

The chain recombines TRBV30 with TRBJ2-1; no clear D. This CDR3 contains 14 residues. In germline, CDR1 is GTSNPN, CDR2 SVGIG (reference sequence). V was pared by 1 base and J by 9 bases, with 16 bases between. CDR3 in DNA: TGTGCCTGGAGTGAAATGAGCTTGGTGTCTGAGCAGTTCTTC. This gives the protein CAWSEMSLVSEQFF.

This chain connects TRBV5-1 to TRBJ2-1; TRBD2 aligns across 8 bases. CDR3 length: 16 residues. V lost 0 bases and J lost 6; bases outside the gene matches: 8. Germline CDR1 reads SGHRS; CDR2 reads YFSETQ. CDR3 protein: CASSLGGTSYTNEQFF. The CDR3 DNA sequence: TGCGCCAGCAGCTTGGGGGGGACTAGTTATACCAATGAGCAGTTCTTC.

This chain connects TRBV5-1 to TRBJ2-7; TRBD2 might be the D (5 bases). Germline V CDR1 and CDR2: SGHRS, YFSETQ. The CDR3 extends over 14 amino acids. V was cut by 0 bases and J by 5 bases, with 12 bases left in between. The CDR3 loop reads CASSLGSSLNEQYF. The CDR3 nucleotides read TGCGCCAGCAGCTTGGGTTCTAGCCTCAACGAGCAGTACTTC.

CDR3 region: CASSQERIDFDYTF. CDR3 in DNA: TGTGCCAGCAGCCAAGAAAGGATCGACTTCGACTACACCTTC. The chain carries TRBV4-2 and TRBJ1-2; no definite D call. Per the germline V gene, CDR1 is LGHNA and CDR2 is YNFKEQ. V was shortened by 0 bases and J by 10 bases, with 15 bases between the two germline ends. The CDR3 spans 14 residues.

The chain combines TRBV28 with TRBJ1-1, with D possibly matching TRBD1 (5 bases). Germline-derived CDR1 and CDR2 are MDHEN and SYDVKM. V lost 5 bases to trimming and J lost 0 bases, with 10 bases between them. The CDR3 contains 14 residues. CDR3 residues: CASSDRAMNTEAFF. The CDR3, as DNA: TGTGCCAGCAGTGACAGAGCGATGAACACTGAAGCTTTCTTT.

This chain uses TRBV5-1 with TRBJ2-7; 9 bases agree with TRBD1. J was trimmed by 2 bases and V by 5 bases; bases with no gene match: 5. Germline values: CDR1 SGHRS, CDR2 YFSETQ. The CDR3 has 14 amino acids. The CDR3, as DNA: TGCGCCAGCAGGTCGGGACAGGGCACCTACGAGCAGTACTTC. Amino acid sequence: CASRSGQGTYEQYF. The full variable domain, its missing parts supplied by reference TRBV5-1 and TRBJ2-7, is KAGVTQTPRYLIKTRGQQVTLSCSPISGHRSVSWYQQTPGQGLQFLFEYFSETQRNKGNFPGRFSGRQFSNSRSEMNVSTLELGDSALYLCASRSGQGTYEQYFGPGTRLTVT.

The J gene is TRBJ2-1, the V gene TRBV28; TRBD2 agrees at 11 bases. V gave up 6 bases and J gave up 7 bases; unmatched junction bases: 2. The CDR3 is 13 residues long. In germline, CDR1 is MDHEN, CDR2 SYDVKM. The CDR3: CASRRTSGNEQFF. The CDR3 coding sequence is TGTGCCAGCAGGCGGACTAGCGGGAATGAGCAGTTCTTC.

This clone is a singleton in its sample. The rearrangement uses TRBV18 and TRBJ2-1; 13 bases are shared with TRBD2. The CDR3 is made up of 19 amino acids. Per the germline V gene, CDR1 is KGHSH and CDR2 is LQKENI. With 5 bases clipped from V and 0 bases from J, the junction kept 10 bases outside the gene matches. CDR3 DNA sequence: TGTGCCAGCTCAGGACTAGCGGGAGTCTACCGAAGCTCCTACAATGAGCAGTTCTTC. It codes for CASSGLAGVYRSSYNEQFF. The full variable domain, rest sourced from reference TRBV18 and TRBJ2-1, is NAGVMQNPRHLVRRRGQEARLRCSPMKGHSHVYWYRQLPEEGLKFMVYLQKENIIDESGMPKERFSAEFPKEGPSILRIQQVVRGDSAAYFCASSGLAGVYRSSYNEQFFGPGTRLTVL.

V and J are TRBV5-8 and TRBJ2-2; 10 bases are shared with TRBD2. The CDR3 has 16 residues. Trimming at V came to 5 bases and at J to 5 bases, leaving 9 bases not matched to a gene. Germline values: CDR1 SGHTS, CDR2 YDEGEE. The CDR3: CASRTRTSGITGELFF. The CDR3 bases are TGTGCCAGCAGAACTAGAACTAGCGGGATTACCGGGGAGCTGTTTTTT. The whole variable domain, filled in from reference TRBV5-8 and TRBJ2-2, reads EAGVTQSPTHLIKTRGQQATLRCSPISGHTSVYWYQQALGLGLQFLLWYDEGEERNRGNFPPRFSGRQFPNYSSELNVNALELEDSALYLCASRTRTSGITGELFFGEGSRLTVL.

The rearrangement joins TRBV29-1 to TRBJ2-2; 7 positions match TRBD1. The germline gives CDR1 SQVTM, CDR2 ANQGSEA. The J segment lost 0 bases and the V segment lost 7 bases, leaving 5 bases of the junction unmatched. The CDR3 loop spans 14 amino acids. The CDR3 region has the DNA TGCAGCGCACTGGGACAGACGAACACCGGGGAGCTGTTTTTT. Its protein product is CSALGQTNTGELFF.

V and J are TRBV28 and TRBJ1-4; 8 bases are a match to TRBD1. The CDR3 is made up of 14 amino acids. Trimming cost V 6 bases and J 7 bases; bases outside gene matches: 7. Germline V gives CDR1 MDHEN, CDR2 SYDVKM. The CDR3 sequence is CASRWTGSGEKLFF. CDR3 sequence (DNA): TGTGCCAGCAGATGGACAGGGTCAGGTGAAAAACTGTTTTTT.

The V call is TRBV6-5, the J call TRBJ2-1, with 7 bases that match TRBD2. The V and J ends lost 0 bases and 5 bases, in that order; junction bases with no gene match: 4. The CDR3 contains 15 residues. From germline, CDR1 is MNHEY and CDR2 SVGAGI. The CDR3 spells CASSYSAGADNEQFF. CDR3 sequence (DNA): TGTGCCAGCAGTTACTCCGCGGGAGCAGACAATGAGCAGTTCTTC.

CDR3 bases: TGCGCCAGCAGCTTGGCAAAAGCGGGAGGGCAAGAGACCCAGTACTTC. Protein product: CASSLAKAGGQETQYF. The chain links TRBV5-1 to TRBJ2-5; the match to TRBD2 covers 10 bases. Germline CDR1 reads SGHRS; CDR2 reads YFSETQ. V trimming: 0 bases; J trimming: 2 bases; junction bases outside the gene matches: 4. The CDR3 runs to 16 residues.

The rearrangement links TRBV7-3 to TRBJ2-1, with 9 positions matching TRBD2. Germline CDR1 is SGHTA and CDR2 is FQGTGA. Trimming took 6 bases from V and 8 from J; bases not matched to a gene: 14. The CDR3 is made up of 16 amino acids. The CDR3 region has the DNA TGTGCCAGCAGTCAAGGGGGGGGCGGGAGGGGCGATGAGCAGTTCTTC. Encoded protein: CASSQGGGGRGDEQFF.

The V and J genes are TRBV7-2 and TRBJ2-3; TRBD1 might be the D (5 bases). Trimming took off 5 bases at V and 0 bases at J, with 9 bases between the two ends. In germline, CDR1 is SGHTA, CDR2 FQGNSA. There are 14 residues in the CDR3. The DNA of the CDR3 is TGTGCCAGCAGCCCAGGGCTCAGCACAGATACGCAGTATTTT. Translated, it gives CASSPGLSTDTQYF.